A selection of T cell receptor beta chains follows, all from one sample in a study of T cell responses to AZD1222 COVID-19 vaccine. Data came from immunoSEQ multiplex PCR; TCRdb stores just in-frame clones and leaves some out. This table has some 150,000 clones, 70% to 90% appearing once. Sequenced material: peripheral blood, taken on day 0 of AZD1222 vaccination. The receptors were gathered from an adult in good health. Both conserved end residues are part of each CDR3. D genes are given only for firm matches. Part of the rows lack a size; the others show once, few, many or a class for expanded clones.

clone size	D gene	V gene	J gene	CDR3 protein	CDR3 DNA
-	TRBD2	TRBV24-1	TRBJ2-1	CATSDTFGGGGISYNEQFF	TGTGCCACCAGTGATACCTTCGGGGGGGGCGGTATATCCTACAATGAGCAGTTCTTC
-	TRBD1	TRBV6-5	TRBJ1-3	CASWAGQGRNTIYF	TGTGCCAGCTGGGCGGGACAGGGCCGAAACACCATATATTTT
-	-	TRBV7-2	TRBJ1-4	CASSTGSPNEKLFF	TGTGCCAGCAGCACAGGGTCGCCTAATGAAAAACTGTTTTTT
-	-	TRBV30	TRBJ1-1	CAWIQTMHTEAFF	TGTGCCTGGATCCAGACAATGCACACTGAAGCTTTCTTT
-	-	TRBV3-1/TRBV3-2	TRBJ1-2	CASSQTHKGTYGYTF	TGTGCCAGCAGCCAGACCCATAAGGGGACCTATGGCTACACCTTC
few	TRBD1	TRBV6-6	TRBJ1-6	CASSDRGLSPLHF	TGTGCCAGCAGCGACAGGGGGCTTTCACCCCTCCACTTT
-	-	TRBV7-9	TRBJ2-5	CASSLVGPSETQYF	TGTGCCAGCAGCTTAGTTGGACCGAGTGAGACCCAGTACTTC
-	TRBD1	TRBV6-5	TRBJ1-6	CASNLGQNSPLHF	TGTGCCAGCAACTTGGGACAGAATTCACCCCTCCACTTT
-	-	TRBV24-1	TRBJ1-3	CSGGGNTIYF	TGCTCTGGGGGCGGAAACACCATATATTTT
-	-	TRBV5-1	TRBJ1-4	CASSYYSGATNEKLFF	TGCGCCAGCAGCTACTATTCCGGGGCAACTAATGAAAAACTGTTTTTT
-	TRBD2	TRBV10-2	TRBJ2-1	CASSDLGLAGGPIQFF	TGCGCCAGCAGTGACCTTGGACTAGCGGGGGGGCCCATACAGTTCTTC
-	-	TRBV6-5	TRBJ2-2	CASMRAGTGELFF	TGTGCCAGCATGAGGGCGGGCACCGGGGAGCTGTTTTTT
-	-	TRBV13	TRBJ2-1	CASSQGSYHEQFF	TGTGCCAGCAGCCAAGGGAGCTATCACGAGCAGTTCTTC
-	-	TRBV29-1	TRBJ2-5	CSVLLSGETQYF	TGCAGCGTCCTCCTATCGGGGGAGACCCAGTACTTC
-	TRBD2	TRBV11-2	TRBJ2-7	CAIQLGRDPYEQYF	TGTGCCATCCAACTAGGGAGGGACCCTTACGAGCAGTACTTC
-	-	TRBV5-1	TRBJ1-1	CASSLVRVNTEAFF	TGCGCCAGCAGCTTGGTAAGGGTGAACACTGAAGCTTTCTTT
-	-	TRBV10-3	TRBJ1-2	CAISESGGAGYGYTF	TGTGCCATCAGTGAATCGGGGGGGGCTGGCTATGGCTACACCTTC
many	-	TRBV18	TRBJ1-2	CASLPQGENYGYTF	TGTGCCAGCCTACCTCAGGGAGAGAACTATGGCTACACCTTC
-	TRBD1	TRBV28	TRBJ1-1	CASSPTGTVNTEAFF	TGTGCCAGCAGTCCAACCGGGACAGTGAACACTGAAGCTTTCTTT
-	TRBD2	TRBV28	TRBJ2-2	CASSGGLAGVTGELFF	TGTGCCAGCAGTGGGGGACTAGCGGGGGTCACCGGGGAGCTGTTTTTT
-	-	TRBV29-1	TRBJ1-5	CSVGGGPGGPQHF	TGCAGCGTTGGAGGGGGACCCGGGGGGCCCCAGCATTTT
-	-	TRBV10-3	TRBJ2-1	CAIGLVGNNEQFF	TGTGCCATCGGGTTGGTGGGTAACAATGAGCAGTTCTTC
-	-	TRBV29-1	TRBJ1-1	CSVGDKTEAFF	TGCAGCGTTGGTGACAAGACTGAAGCTTTCTTT
-	TRBD1	TRBV3-1/TRBV3-2	TRBJ2-7	CARCKRGPHEQYF	TGTGCCAGATGTAAGAGGGGGCCCCACGAGCAGTACTTC
once	-	TRBV30	TRBJ2-5	CAWSVGSATQYF	TGTGCCTGGAGTGTAGGGTCCGCGACCCAGTACTTC
once	-	TRBV6-5	TRBJ1-2	CASSQTRDYGYTF	TGTGCCAGCAGCCAGACTCGGGACTATGGCTACACCTTC
-	-	TRBV12-3/TRBV12-4	TRBJ1-2	CASSASRYGYTF	TGTGCCAGCAGTGCGAGTCGGTATGGCTACACCTTC
once	-	TRBV24-1	TRBJ2-3	CATSEDTDTQYF	TGTGCCACCAGTGAGGACACAGATACGCAGTATTTT
-	-	TRBV6-5	TRBJ2-3	CASSYRFRDTQYF	TGTGCCAGCAGTTACAGGTTCCGAGATACGCAGTATTTT
-	-	TRBV2	TRBJ1-2	CASSPPDGTYGYTF	TGTGCCAGCAGTCCTCCGGACGGCACCTATGGCTACACCTTC
-	-	TRBV20-1	TRBJ2-1	CSASAGPRNEQFF	TGCAGTGCTAGTGCGGGGCCGAGGAATGAGCAGTTCTTC
-	TRBD2	TRBV19	TRBJ2-2	CASTHLAGGAGTGELFF	TGTGCCAGTACCCACCTAGCGGGGGGCGCGGGAACCGGGGAGCTGTTTTTT
-	-	TRBV5-1	TRBJ2-2	CASSLASSGNAGELFF	TGCGCCAGCAGCTTGGCCTCGTCAGGAAACGCCGGGGAGCTGTTTTTT
-	-	TRBV2	TRBJ2-7	CASSESQGGEQYF	TGTGCCAGCAGTGAATCTCAGGGGGGAGAGCAGTACTTC
-	-	TRBV5-4	TRBJ1-2	CASREDRLYGYTF	TGTGCCAGCAGAGAGGACAGACTCTATGGCTACACCTTC
-	-	TRBV30	TRBJ1-1	CVLGQGQGTEAFF	TGTGTTCTCGGGCAGGGCCAGGGAACTGAAGCTTTCTTT
-	-	TRBV11-2	TRBJ1-1	CASSRLGGGLNTEAFF	TGTGCCAGCAGTCGCCTCGGTGGGGGGTTGAACACTGAAGCTTTCTTT
-	-	TRBV7-9	TRBJ2-2	CASSLLGSGELFF	TGTGCCAGCAGCCTACTGGGATCCGGGGAGCTGTTTTTT
once	-	TRBV9	TRBJ2-3	CASSRQTHGTDTQYF	TGTGCCAGCAGTAGGCAGACTCACGGCACAGATACGCAGTATTTT
-	TRBD1	TRBV11-1	TRBJ2-7	CASSYLPTGDYYEQYF	TGTGCCAGCAGCTACCTTCCAACAGGGGATTATTACGAGCAGTACTTC
-	TRBD1	TRBV2	TRBJ1-2	CASSEDRDDYGYTF	TGTGCCAGCAGTGAGGACAGGGACGACTATGGCTACACCTTC
-	TRBD2	TRBV6-5	TRBJ2-3	CASSLSAGGPDTQYF	TGTGCCAGCAGCCTGTCAGCGGGGGGGCCCGATACGCAGTATTTT
-	-	TRBV28	TRBJ1-1	CAAANTEAFF	TGTGCCGCAGCGAACACTGAAGCTTTCTTT
-	-	TRBV6-5	TRBJ2-7	CASTLEGGAYEQYF	TGTGCCAGCACCCTGGAGGGGGGAGCCTACGAGCAGTACTTC
-	TRBD1	TRBV20-1	TRBJ1-6	CSANDRGDSPLHF	TGCAGTGCTAATGACAGGGGGGATTCACCCCTCCACTTT
-	TRBD1	TRBV7-6	TRBJ2-2	CASSPGTGIVTGELFF	TGTGCCAGCAGCCCCGGGACAGGGATAGTCACCGGGGAGCTGTTTTTT
-	-	TRBV9	TRBJ2-1	CASSVGGNSYNEQFF	TGTGCCAGCAGCGTTGGGGGAAACTCCTACAATGAGCAGTTCTTC
-	-	TRBV10-3	TRBJ2-7	CAISDRDYEQYF	TGTGCCATCAGTGACAGAGACTACGAGCAGTACTTC
-	-	TRBV27	TRBJ2-7	CASTRAAGDSYEQYF	TGTGCCAGCACCAGGGCTGCGGGCGACTCCTACGAGCAGTACTTC
-	-	TRBV7-3	TRBJ2-1	CASSLGQGSEQFF	TGTGCCAGCAGCTTAGGGCAGGGATCCGAGCAGTTCTTC
-	TRBD1	TRBV5-1	TRBJ1-2	CASSLQGAWDGYTF	TGCGCCAGCAGCCTGCAGGGGGCCTGGGATGGCTACACCTTC
-	-	TRBV10-3	TRBJ1-3	CAISDVVSQGDTIYF	TGTGCCATCAGTGACGTAGTCTCACAAGGCGACACCATATATTTT
-	TRBD1	TRBV7-9	TRBJ1-1	CASSYTGVLTEAFF	TGTGCCAGCAGCTACACAGGGGTATTAACTGAAGCTTTCTTT
-	-	TRBV4-1	TRBJ1-2	CASSQGDGYGGYGYTF	TGCGCCAGCAGCCAGGGAGACGGTTACGGAGGCTATGGCTACACCTTC
-	TRBD1	TRBV27	TRBJ1-4	CASSFSRGQDEKLFF	TGTGCCAGCAGTTTCAGCAGGGGGCAAGATGAAAAACTGTTTTTT
-	TRBD2	TRBV2	TRBJ2-3	CASRLAGAGDTQYF	TGTGCCAGCCGCCTAGCGGGGGCCGGAGATACGCAGTATTTT
-	-	TRBV7-2	TRBJ2-5	CASSQYGGEETQYF	TGTGCCAGCAGCCAATATGGCGGGGAGGAGACCCAGTACTTC
few	-	TRBV4-1	TRBJ1-4	CASSQISGPEKLFF	TGCGCCAGCAGCCAGATTTCGGGCCCCGAAAAACTGTTTTTT
-	TRBD1	TRBV2	TRBJ2-5	CASTPDRVETQYF	TGTGCCAGCACCCCGGACAGGGTGGAGACCCAGTACTTC
-	-	TRBV6-2/TRBV6-3	TRBJ1-1	CASSLRRNTEAFF	TGTGCCAGCAGTTTACGACGGAACACTGAAGCTTTCTTT